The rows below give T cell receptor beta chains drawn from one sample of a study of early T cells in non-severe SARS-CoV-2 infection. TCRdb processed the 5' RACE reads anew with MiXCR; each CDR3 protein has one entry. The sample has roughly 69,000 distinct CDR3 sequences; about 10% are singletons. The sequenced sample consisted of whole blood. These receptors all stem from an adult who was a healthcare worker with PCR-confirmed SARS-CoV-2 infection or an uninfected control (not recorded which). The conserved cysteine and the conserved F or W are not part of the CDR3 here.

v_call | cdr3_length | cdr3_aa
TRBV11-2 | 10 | ASRGDTDTQY
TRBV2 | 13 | ASSGSGGAADTQY
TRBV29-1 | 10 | SVAPTKDTQY
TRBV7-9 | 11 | ASSPGQGYGYT
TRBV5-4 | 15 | ASSPGLAGALEETQY
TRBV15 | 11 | ATSLAVGYGYT
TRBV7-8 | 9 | ASSPERVQY
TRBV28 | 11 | ASSLPGYSEQY
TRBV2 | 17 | ASLPGKLAGLNPRWEQY
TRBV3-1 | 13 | ASSQGQGEVDEQF
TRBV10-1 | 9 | ASSEASEQY
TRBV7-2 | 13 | ASSWGGESIPEAF
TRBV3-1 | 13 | ASSPLRGANYGYT
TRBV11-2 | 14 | ASSPHGVPPYNEQF
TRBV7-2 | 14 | ASSLIAGGGMDTQY
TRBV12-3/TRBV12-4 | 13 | ASSPLAGEARIQY
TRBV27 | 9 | ASSAYNEQF
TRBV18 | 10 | ASSRNVNEQF
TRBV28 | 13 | ASSGDFRSTDTQY
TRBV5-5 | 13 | ASSLGAGKDYGYT
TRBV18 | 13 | ASSPFLTNTDTQY
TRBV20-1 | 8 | SGKENPPL
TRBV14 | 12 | ASSPEGSSYEQY
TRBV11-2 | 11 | ASSRTAYYEQY
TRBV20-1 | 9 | SVATGNTIY
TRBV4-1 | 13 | ASSLSGGSTDTQY
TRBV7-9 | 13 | ASRPQGVNNQPQH
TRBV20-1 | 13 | SARSTTINLNEQF
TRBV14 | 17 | ASSQDLISWTGGLGEQF
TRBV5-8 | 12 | ASSLADRAGELF
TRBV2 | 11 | ASSTGTHYEQY
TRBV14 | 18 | ASSPRGGPGLAGHYNEQF
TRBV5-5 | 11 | ASSRGPLDTIY
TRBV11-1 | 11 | ASSFERGDEQY
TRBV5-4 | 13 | ASSLSTGNTGELF
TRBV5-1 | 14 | ASSLDRGLIYNEQF
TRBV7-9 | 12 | ASSLKAGPHEQY
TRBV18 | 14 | ASSPPFEGPGNTIY
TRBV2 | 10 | ASSPDSPAAF
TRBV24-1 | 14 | ATSDFPTSGNNEQF
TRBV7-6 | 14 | ASSLGAAVEADTQY
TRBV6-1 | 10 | ASTQLADTQY
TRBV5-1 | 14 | ASSPSSDRATGELF
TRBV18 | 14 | ASSYRPALSTDTQY
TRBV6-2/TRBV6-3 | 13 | ATLPGQGASQPQH
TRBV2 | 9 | ASSTLQGQF
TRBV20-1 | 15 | SAQGLAGVSVANEQF
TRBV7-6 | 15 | ASSQGLAGAGADTQY
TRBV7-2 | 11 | ASSLQFSYEQY
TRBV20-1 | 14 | SARLPTGASTDTQY